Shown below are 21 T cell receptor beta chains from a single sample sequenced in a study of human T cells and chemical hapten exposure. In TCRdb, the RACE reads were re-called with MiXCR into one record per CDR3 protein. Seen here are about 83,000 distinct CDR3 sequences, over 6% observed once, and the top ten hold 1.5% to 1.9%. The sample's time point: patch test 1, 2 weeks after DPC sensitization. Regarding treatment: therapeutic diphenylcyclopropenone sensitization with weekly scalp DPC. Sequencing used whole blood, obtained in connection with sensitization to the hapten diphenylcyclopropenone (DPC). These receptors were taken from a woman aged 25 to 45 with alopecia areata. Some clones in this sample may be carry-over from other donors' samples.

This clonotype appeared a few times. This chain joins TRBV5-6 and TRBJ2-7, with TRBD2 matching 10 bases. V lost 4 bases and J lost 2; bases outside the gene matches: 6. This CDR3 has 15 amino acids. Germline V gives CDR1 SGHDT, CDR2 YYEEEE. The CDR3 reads CASSPGLAAAYEQYF. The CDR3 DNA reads TGTGCCAGCAGCCCAGGACTAGCGGCCGCCTACGAGCAGTACTTC. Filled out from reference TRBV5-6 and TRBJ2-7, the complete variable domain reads DAGVTQSPTHLIKTRGQQVTLRCSPKSGHDTVSWYQQALGQGPQFIFQYYEEEERQRGNFPDRFSGHQFPNYSSELNVNALLLGDSALYLCASSPGLAAAYEQYFGPGTRLTVT.

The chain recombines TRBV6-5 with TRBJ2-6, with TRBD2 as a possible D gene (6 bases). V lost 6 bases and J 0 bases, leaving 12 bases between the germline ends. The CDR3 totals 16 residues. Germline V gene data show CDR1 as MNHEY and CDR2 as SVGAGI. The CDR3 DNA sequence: TGTGCCAGCAGCCGCCCCGGGGGCTCTGGGGCCAACGTCCTGACTTTC. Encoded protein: CASSRPGGSGANVLTF.

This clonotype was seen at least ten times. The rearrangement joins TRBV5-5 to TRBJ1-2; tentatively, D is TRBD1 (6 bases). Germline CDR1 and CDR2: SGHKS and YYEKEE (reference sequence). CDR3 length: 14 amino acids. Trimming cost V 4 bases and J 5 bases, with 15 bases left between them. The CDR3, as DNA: TGTGCCAGCAGCGTAACAGGGCCTCTTTATGGCTACACCTTC. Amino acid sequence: CASSVTGPLYGYTF.

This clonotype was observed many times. The CDR3 DNA follows: TGCAGCGTTGAAGATCTGGGGACGAACACTGAAGCTTTCTTT. It yields the protein CSVEDLGTNTEAFF. The chain recombines TRBV29-1 with TRBJ1-1; possibly TRBD1 for D (5 bases). Germline CDR1 and CDR2: SQVTM and ANQGSEA. Trimming removed 0 bases from V and 1 base from J, with 9 bases in between. The CDR3 has 14 amino acids.

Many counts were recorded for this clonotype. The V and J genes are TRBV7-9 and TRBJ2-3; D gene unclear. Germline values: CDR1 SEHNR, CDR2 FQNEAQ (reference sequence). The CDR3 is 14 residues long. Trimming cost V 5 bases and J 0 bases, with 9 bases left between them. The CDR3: CASSRKKSTDTQYF. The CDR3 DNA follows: TGTGCCAGCAGCCGTAAGAAGAGCACAGATACGCAGTATTTT.

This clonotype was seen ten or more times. The CDR3 DNA reads as TGCAGTGCTAGACTGGCGGGGGGTGCCTACGAGCAGTACTTC. Protein sequence: CSARLAGGAYEQYF. The chain uses TRBV20-1 and TRBJ2-7, with 8 bases aligning to TRBD2. With 2 bases clipped from V and 2 bases from J, the junction kept 5 bases outside the gene matches. Germline assignment: CDR1 DFQATT and CDR2 SNEGSKA (reference sequence). CDR3 size: 14 residues.

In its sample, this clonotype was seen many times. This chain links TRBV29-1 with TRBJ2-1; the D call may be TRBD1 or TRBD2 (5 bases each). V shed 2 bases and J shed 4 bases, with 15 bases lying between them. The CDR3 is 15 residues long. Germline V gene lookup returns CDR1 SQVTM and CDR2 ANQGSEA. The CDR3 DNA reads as TGCAGCGTTGAATTAGCGCAGGGAACATACAATGAGCAGTTCTTC. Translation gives CSVELAQGTYNEQFF.

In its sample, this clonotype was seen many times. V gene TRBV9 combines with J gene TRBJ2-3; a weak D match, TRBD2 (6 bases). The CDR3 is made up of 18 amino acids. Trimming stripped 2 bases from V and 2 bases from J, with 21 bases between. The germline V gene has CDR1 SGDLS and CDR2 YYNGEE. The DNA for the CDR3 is TGTGCCAGCAGCGTGGGTATGGGCGGGGCCTCGCCCACAGATACGCAGTATTTT. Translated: CASSVGMGGASPTDTQYF.

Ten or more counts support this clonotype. The CDR3 region is CSATLAGKALDTQYF. CDR3 DNA sequence: TGCAGTGCCACCCTAGCGGGGAAGGCGTTAGATACGCAGTATTTT. The chain is built from TRBV20-1 and TRBJ2-3; 9 bases are shared with TRBD2. In germline, CDR1 is DFQATT, CDR2 SNEGSKA (reference sequence). The CDR3 length is 15 residues. V was pared by 6 bases and J by 5 bases, with 12 bases of the junction left unmatched.

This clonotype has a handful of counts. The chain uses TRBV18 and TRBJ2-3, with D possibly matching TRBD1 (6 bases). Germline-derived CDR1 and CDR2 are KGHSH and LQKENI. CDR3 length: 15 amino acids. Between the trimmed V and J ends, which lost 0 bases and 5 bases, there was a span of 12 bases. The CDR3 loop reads CASSPPNRAGDTQYF. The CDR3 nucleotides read TGTGCCAGCTCACCACCGAACAGGGCGGGAGATACGCAGTATTTT.

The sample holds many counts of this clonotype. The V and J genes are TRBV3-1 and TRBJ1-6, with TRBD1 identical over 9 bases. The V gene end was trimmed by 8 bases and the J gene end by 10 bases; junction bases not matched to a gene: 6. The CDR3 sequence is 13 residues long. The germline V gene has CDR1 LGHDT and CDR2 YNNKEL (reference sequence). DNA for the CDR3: TGTGCCAGCCGGGGACAGGGAAACTCACCCCTCCACTTT. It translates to CASRGQGNSPLHF.

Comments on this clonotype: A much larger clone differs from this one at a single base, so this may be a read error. The chain's CDR3 is CVSSYTQGQPQHF. The CDR3 DNA reads as TGTGTCAGCAGCTACACCCAAGGGCAGCCCCAGCATTTT. The chain joins TRBV7-2 to TRBJ1-5; D remains ambiguous. From germline, CDR1 is SGHTA and CDR2 FQGNSA. The CDR3 contains 13 residues.

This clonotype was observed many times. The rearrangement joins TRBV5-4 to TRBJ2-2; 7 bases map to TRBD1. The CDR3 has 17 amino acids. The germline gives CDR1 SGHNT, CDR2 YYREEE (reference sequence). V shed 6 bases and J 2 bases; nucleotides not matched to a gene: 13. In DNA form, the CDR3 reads TGTGCCAGCACCAATGCCGTGGGACAGTCAAACACCGGGGAGCTGTTTTTT. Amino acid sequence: CASTNAVGQSNTGELFF.

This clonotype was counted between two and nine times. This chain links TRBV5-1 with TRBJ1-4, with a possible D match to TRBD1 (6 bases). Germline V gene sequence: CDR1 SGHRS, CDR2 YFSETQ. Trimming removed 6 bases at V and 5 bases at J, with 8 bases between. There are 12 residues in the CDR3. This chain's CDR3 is CASTTGNEKLFF. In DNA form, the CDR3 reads TGCGCCAGCACTACAGGGAATGAAAAACTGTTTTTT.

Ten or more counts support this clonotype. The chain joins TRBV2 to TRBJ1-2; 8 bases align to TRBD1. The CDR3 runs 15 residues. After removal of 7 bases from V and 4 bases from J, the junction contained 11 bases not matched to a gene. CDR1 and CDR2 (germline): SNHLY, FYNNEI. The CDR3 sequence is CASKERTGLVYGYTF. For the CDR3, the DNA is TGTGCCAGCAAAGAACGGACAGGGCTCGTCTATGGCTACACCTTC.

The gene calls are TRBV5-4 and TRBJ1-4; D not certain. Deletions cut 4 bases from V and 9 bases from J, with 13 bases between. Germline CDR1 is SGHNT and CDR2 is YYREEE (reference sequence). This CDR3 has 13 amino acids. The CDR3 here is CASSRGRDKKLFF. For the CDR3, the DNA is TGTGCCAGCAGCCGTGGGCGGGATAAAAAACTGTTTTTT.

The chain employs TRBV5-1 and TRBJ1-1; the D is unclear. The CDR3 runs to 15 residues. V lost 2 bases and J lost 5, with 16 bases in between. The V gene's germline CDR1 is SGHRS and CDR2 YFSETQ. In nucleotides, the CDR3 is TGCGCCAGCAGCTTTCGAACGGGAAGTGGGACTGAAGCTTTCTTT. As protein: CASSFRTGSGTEAFF.

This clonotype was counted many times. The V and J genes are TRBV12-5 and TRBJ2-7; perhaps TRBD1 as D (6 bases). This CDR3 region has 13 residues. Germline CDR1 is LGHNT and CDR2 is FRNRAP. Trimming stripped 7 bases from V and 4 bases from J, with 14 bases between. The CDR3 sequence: CASASPRGYEQYF. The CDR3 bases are TGTGCTAGTGCCTCCCCGAGGGGGTACGAGCAGTACTTC.

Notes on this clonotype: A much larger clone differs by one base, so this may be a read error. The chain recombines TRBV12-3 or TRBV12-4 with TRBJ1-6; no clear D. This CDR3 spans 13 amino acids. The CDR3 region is CASSLESRSPLNF. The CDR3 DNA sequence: TGTGCCAGCAGTTTAGAAAGCCGGTCACCCCTCAACTTT.

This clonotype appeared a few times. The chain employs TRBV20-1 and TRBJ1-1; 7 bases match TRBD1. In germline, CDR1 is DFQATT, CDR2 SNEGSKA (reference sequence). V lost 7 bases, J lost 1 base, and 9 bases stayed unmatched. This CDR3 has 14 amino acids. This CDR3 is CSVGTEHQNTEAFF. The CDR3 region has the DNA TGCAGTGTCGGGACAGAACATCAGAACACTGAAGCTTTCTTT.

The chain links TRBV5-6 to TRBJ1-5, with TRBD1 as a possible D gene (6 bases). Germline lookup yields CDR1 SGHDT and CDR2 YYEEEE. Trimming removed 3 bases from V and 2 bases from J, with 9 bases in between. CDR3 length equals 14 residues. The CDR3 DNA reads TGTGCCAGCAGCTATGGACAGCGCAATCAGCCCCAGCATTTT. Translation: CASSYGQRNQPQHF.